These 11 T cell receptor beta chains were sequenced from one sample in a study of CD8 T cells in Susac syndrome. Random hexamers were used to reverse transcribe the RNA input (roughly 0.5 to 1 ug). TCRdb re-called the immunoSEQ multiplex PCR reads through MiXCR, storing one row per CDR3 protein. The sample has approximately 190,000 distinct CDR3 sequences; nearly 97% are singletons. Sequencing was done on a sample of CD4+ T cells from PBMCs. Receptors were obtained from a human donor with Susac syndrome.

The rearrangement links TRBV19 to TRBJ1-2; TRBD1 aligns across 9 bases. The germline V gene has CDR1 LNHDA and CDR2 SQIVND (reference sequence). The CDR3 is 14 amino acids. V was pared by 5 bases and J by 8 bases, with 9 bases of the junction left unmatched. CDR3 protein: CASSPQGQGGGYTF. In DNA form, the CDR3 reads TGTGCCAGTAGTCCCCAGGGACAGGGAGGAGGCTACACCTTC.

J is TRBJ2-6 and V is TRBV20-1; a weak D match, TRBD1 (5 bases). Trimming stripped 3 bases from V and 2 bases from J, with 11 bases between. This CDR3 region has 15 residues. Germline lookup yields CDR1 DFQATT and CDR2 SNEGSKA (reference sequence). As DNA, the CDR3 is TGCAGTGCTAGTCCAGGGATCGCTGGGGCCAACGTCCTGACTTTC. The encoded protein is CSASPGIAGANVLTF.

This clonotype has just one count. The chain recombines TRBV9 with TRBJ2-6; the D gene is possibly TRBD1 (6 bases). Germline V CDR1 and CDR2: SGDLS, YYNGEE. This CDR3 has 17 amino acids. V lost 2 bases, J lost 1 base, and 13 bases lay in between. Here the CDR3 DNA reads TGTGCCAGCAGCGTCCAGGACAGCCATTCTGGGGCCAACGTCCTGACTTTC. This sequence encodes CASSVQDSHSGANVLTF.

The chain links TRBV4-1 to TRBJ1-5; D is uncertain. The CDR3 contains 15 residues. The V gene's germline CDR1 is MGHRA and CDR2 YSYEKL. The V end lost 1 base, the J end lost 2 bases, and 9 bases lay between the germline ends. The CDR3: CASSQAVPGNQPQHF. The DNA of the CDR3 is TGCGCCAGCAGCCAAGCTGTACCAGGCAATCAGCCCCAGCATTTT.

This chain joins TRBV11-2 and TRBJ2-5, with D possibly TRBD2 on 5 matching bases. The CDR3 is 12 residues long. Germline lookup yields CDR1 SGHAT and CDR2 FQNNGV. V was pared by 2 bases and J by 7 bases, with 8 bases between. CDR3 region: CASSLSRGTQYF. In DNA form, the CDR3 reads TGTGCCAGCAGCTTAAGTCGGGGGACCCAGTACTTC.

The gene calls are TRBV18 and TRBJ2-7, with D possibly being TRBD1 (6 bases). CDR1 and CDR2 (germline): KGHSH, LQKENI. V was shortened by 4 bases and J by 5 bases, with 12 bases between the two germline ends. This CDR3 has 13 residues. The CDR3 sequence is CASSRSQGDEQYF. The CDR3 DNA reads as TGTGCCAGCTCACGCTCACAGGGCGACGAGCAGTACTTC. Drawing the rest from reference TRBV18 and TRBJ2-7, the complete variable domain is NAGVMQNPRHLVRRRGQEARLRCSPMKGHSHVYWYRQLPEEGLKFMVYLQKENIIDESGMPKERFSAEFPKEGPSILRIQQVVRGDSAAYFCASSRSQGDEQYFGPGTRLTVT.

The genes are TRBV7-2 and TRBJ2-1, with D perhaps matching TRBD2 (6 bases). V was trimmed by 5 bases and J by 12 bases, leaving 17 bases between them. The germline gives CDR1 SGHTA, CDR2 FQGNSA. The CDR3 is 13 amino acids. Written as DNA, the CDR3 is TGTGCCAGCAGCGCCGGGACTGGGCGGGGGCAGTTCTTC. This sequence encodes CASSAGTGRGQFF.

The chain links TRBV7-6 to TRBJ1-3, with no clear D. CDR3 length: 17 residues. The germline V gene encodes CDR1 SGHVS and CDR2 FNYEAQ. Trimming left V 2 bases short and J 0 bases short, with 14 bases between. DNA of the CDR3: TGTGCCAGCAGCTTACCTCCTCGCGGTTCCTCTGGAAACACCATATATTTT. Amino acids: CASSLPPRGSSGNTIYF.

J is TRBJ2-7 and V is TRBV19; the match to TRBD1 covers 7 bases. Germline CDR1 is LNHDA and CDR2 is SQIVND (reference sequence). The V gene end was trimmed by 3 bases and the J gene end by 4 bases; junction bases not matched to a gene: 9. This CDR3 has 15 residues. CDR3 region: CASSIGQVFWYEQYF. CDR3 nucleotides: TGTGCCAGTAGTATCGGACAGGTTTTCTGGTACGAGCAGTACTTC.

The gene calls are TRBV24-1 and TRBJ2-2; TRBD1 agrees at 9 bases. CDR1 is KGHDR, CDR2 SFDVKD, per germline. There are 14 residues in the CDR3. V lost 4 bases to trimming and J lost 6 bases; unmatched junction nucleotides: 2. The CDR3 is CATSEQGAAGELFF. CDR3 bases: TGTGCCACCAGTGAACAGGGGGCGGCCGGGGAGCTGTTTTTT.

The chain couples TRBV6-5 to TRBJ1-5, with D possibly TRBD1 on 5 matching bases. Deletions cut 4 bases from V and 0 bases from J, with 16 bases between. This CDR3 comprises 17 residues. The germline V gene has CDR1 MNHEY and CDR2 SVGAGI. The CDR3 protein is CASSSEWGRYSNQPQHF. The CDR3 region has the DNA TGTGCCAGCAGTTCCGAGTGGGGACGCTATAGCAATCAGCCCCAGCATTTT.